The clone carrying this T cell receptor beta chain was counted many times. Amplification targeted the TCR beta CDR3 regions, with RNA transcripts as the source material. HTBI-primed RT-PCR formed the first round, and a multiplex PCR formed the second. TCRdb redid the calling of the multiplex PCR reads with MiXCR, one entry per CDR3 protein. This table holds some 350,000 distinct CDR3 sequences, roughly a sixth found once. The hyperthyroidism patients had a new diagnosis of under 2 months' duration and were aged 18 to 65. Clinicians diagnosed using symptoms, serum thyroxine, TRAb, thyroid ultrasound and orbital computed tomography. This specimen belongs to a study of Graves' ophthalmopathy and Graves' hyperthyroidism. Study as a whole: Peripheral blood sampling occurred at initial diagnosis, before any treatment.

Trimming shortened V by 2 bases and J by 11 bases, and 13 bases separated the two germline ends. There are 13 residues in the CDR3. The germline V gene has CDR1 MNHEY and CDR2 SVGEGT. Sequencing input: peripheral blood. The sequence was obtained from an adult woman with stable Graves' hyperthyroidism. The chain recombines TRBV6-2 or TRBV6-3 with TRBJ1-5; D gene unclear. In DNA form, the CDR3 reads TGTGCCAGCAGTTACCGGTCGGGAACGGCCCAGCATTTT. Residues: CASSYRSGTAQHF.